The present entry profiles one T cell receptor beta chain with its context. Time point in this sample: recipient sample about 28 days before transplant, after cytoreduction. Assay: immunoSEQ multiplex PCR; the TCRdb copy retains only in-frame clones and omits some. The sample lists 16,000 or so clones; roughly 93% were seen once. The CDR3 has 13 residues. The germline V gene encodes CDR1 MNHEY and CDR2 SVGAGI. V lost 6 bases and J lost 7, with 15 bases in between. The source of the sample is a study of T cell clonotyping in hematopoietic cell transplantation. Specimen: peripheral blood mononuclear cells, collected before stem cell transplant. This clonotype was sampled from a young man with biphenotypic leukemia. Some clones in this sample may be carry-over from other donors' samples. This chain connects TRBV6-5 to TRBJ1-2; D is uncertain. The CDR3 sequence: CASSPLGGFGYTF. CDR3 DNA: TGTGCCAGCAGCCCCCTAGGTGGGTTTGGCTACACCTTC.